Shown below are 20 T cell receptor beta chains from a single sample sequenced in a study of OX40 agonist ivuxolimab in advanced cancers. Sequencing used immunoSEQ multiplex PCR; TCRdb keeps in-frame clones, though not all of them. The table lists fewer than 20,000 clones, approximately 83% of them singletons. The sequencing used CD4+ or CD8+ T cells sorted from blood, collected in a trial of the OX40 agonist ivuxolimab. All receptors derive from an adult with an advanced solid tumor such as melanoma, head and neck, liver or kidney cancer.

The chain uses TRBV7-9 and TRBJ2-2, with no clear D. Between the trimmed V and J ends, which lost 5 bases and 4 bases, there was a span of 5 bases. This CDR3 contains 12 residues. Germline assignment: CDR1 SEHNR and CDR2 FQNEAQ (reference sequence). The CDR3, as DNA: TGTGCCAGCAGCCCTGCCACCGGGGAGCTGTTTTTT. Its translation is CASSPATGELFF. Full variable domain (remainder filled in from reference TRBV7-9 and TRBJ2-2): DTGVSQNPRHKITKRGQNVTFRCDPISEHNRLYWYRQTLGQGPEFLTYFQNEAQLEKSRLLSDRFSAERPKGSFSTLEIQRTEQGDSAMYLCASSPATGELFFGEGSRLTVL.

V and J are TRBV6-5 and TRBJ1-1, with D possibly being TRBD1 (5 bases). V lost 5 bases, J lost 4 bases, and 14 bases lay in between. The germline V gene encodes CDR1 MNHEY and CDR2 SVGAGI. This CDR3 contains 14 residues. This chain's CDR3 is CASSDGQGSTEAFF. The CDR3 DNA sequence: TGTGCCAGCAGTGATGGTCAGGGAAGCACTGAAGCTTTCTTT.

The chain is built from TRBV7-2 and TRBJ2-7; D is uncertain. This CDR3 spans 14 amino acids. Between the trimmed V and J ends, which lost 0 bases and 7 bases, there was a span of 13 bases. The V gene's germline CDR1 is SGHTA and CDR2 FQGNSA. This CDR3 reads CASSLAETSNEQYF. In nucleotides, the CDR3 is TGTGCCAGCAGCTTAGCCGAAACATCGAATGAGCAGTACTTC.

In DNA, the CDR3 is TGTGCCATCAGTGAGGGGAAGACCCGGGAGCTGTTTTTT. Protein: CAISEGKTRELFF. The genes are TRBV10-3 and TRBJ2-2; D gene unclear. CDR1 is ENHRY, CDR2 SYGVKD, per germline. Deletions cut 2 bases from V and 9 bases from J, with 10 bases between. The CDR3 is made up of 13 amino acids.

CDR3 nucleotide sequence: TGTGCCAGCAGGGACTCAGCCTACGAGCAGTACTTC. The encoded protein is CASRDSAYEQYF. The rearrangement joins TRBV2 to TRBJ2-7, with a weak D call TRBD2 (5 bases). Trimming left V 6 bases short and J 2 bases short, with 8 bases between. Germline CDR1 is SNHLY and CDR2 is FYNNEI. This CDR3 is built from 12 residues.

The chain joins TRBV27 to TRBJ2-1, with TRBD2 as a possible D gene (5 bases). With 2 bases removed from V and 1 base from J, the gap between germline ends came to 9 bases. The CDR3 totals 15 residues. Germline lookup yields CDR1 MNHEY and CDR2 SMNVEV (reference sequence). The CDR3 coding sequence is TGTGCCAGCAGTTTACGACCGGGGTCCTACAATGAGCAGTTCTTC. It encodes CASSLRPGSYNEQFF.

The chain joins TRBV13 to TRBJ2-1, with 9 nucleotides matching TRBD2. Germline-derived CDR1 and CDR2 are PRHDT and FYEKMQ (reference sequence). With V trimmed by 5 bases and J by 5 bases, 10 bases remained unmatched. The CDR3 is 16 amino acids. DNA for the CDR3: TGTGCCAGCAGCCCCAGAGGACTAGCGCAGGACAATGAGCAGTTCTTC. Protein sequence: CASSPRGLAQDNEQFF.

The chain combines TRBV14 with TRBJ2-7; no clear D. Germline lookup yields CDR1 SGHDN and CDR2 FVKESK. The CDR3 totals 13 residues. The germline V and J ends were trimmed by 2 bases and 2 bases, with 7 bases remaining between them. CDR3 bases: TGTGCCAGCAGCCAAAGGGTGGCCTACGAGCAGTACTTC. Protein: CASSQRVAYEQYF.

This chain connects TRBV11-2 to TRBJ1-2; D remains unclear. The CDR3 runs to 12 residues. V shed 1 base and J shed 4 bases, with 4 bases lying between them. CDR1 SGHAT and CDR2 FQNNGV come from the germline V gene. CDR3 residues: CASSLGTYGYTF. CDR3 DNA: TGTGCCAGCAGCTTAGGCACCTATGGCTACACCTTC. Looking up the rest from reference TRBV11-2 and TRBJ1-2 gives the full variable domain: EAGVAQSPRYKIIEKRQSVAFWCNPISGHATLYWYQQILGQGPKLLIQFQNNGVVDDSQLPKDRFSAERLKGVDSTLKIQPAKLEDSAVYLCASSLGTYGYTFGSGTRLTVV.

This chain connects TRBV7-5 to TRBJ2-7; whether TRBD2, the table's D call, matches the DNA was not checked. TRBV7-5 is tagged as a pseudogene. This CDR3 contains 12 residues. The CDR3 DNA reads TGTGCCAGCAGCTTAGCTTACTACGAGCAGTACTTC. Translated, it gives CASSLAYYEQYF.

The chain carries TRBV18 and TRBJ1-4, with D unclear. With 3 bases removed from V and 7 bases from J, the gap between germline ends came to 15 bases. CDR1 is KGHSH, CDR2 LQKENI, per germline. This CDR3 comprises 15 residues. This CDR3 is CASSPSTSTAEKLFF. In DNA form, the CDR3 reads TGTGCCAGCTCACCTTCGACAAGTACGGCTGAAAAACTGTTTTTT. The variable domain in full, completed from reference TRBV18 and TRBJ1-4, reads NAGVMQNPRHLVRRRGQEARLRCSPMKGHSHVYWYRQLPEEGLKFMVYLQKENIIDESGMPKERFSAEFPKEGPSILRIQQVVRGDSAAYFCASSPSTSTAEKLFFGSGTQLSVL.

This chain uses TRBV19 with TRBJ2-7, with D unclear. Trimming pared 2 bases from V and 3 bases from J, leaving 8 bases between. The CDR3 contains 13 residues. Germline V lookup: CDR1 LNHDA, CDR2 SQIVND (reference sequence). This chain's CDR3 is CASSITAFYEQYF. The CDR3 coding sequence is TGTGCCAGTAGTATAACAGCGTTCTACGAGCAGTACTTC.

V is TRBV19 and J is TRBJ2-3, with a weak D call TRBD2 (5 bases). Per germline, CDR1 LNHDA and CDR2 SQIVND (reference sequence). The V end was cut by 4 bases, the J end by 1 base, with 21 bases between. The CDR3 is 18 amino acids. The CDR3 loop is CASSTFPRGIKGTDTQYF. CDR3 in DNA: TGTGCCAGTAGTACCTTTCCTCGGGGTATAAAGGGCACAGATACGCAGTATTTT.

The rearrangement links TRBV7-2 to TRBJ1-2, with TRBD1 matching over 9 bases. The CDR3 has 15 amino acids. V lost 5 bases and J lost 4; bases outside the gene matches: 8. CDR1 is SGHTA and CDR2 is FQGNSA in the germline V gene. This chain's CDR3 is CASSPGTGRSYGYTF. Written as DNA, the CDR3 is TGTGCCAGCAGCCCAGGGACAGGGCGAAGCTATGGCTACACCTTC.

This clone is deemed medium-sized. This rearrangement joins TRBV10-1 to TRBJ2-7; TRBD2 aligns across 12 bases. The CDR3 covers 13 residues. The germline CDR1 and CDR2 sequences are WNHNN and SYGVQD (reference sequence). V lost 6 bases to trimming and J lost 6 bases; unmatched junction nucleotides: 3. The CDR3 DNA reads TGCGCCAGCAGAGGACTAGCGGGAAGCGAGCAGTACTTC. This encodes CASRGLAGSEQYF.

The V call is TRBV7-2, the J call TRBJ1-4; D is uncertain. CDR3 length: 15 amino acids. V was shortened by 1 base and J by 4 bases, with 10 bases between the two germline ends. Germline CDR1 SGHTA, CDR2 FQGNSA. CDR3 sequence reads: CASSLVAGVNEKLFF. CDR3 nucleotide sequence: TGTGCCAGCAGCTTAGTGGCAGGCGTTAATGAAAAACTGTTTTTT.

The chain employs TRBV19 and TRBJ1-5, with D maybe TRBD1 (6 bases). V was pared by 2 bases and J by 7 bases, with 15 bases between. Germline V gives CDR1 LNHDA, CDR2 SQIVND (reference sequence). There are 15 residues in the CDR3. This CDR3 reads CASSISSSGAQPQHF. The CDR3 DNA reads TGTGCCAGTAGTATAAGTTCGTCAGGGGCCCAGCCCCAGCATTTT.

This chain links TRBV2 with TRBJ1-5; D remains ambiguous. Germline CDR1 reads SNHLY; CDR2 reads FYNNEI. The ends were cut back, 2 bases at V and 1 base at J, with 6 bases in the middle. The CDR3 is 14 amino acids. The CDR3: CASSEWQSNQPQHF. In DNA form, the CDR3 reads TGTGCCAGCAGTGAATGGCAGAGCAATCAGCCCCAGCATTTT.

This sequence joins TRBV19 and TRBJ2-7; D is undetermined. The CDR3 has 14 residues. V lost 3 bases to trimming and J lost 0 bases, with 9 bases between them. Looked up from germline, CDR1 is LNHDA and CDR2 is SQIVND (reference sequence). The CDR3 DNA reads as TGTGCCAGTAGTATTTTGGGTAGCTCCTACGAGCAGTACTTC. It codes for CASSILGSSYEQYF.

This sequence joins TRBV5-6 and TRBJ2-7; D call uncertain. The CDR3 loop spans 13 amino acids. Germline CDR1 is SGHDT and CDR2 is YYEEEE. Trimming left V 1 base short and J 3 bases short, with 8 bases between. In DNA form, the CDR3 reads TGTGCCAGCAGCTTGCAGGTAGACTACGAGCAGTACTTC. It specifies CASSLQVDYEQYF.